This passage covers 16 T cell receptor beta chains from one sample sequenced in a study of blood T cell repertoires in COVID-19. Using immunoSEQ multiplex PCR, the repertoire was profiled, and TCRdb retains in-frame clones only, with some absent. Of fewer than 350,000 clones listed, 75% to 90% are singletons. Sequencing was carried out using PBMCs or T cells enriched from blood (not recorded which). These receptors all stem from a woman aged 30 to 39 who had been exposed to COVID-19.

The rearrangement links TRBV6-5 to TRBJ1-2; no firm D call. CDR1 and CDR2 (germline): MNHEY, SVGAGI. The CDR3 is made up of 14 amino acids. Trimming removed 6 bases from V and 4 bases from J, with 15 bases in between. CDR3 in DNA: TGTGCCAGCAGGCGTGCGGGATACCCCTATGGCTACACCTTC. Residues: CASRRAGYPYGYTF.

The chain joins TRBV28 to TRBJ1-6; D not certain. Germline V gene data show CDR1 as MDHEN and CDR2 as SYDVKM. V gave up 8 bases and J gave up 9 bases, with 8 bases separating them. The CDR3 runs to 11 residues. The CDR3 region is CASSGGSPLHF. CDR3 DNA: TGTGCCAGCTCCGGTGGTTCACCCCTCCACTTT. Variable domain in full (rest from reference TRBV28 and TRBJ1-6): DVKVTQSSRYLVKRTGEKVFLECVQDMDHENMFWYRQDPGLGLRLIYFSYDVKMKEKGDIPEGYSVSREKKERFSLILESASTNQTSMYLCASSGGSPLHFGNGTRLTVT.

This sequence joins TRBV28 and TRBJ2-4, with TRBD2 as a possible D gene (6 bases). Trimming pared 8 bases from V and 0 bases from J, leaving 17 bases between. Germline V gene lookup returns CDR1 MDHEN and CDR2 SYDVKM. The CDR3 extends over 16 amino acids. The CDR3 loop is CASASRGNLAKNIQYF. DNA of the CDR3: TGTGCCAGCGCCTCCCGGGGGAACCTAGCCAAAAACATTCAGTACTTC.

The CDR3 is CASSQGIIYGYTF. Here the CDR3 DNA reads TGTGCCAGTAGCCAGGGAATTATCTATGGCTACACCTTC. This chain connects TRBV19 to TRBJ1-2; D might be TRBD1 (5 bases). Between the trimmed V and J ends, which lost 6 bases and 4 bases, there was a span of 12 bases. In germline, CDR1 is LNHDA, CDR2 SQIVND (reference sequence). The CDR3 sequence is 13 residues long.

This clone was seen just once. This rearrangement joins TRBV21-1 to TRBJ2-5; TRBD1 is the table's D call and was not checked against the DNA. TRBV21-1 is a pseudogene. The CDR3 sequence is 15 residues long. The CDR3 reads CASSPLYWGKETQYF. The CDR3 DNA follows: TGTGCCAGCAGCCCCCTATATTGGGGCAAGGAGACCCAGTACTTC.

The chain combines TRBV19 with TRBJ2-1; 10 positions agree with TRBD2. The CDR3 consists of 16 residues. Trimming removed 3 bases from V and 6 bases from J; junction bases left unmatched: 8. Germline lookup yields CDR1 LNHDA and CDR2 SQIVND (reference sequence). As DNA, the CDR3 is TGTGCCAGTAGTATTCGGCTAGCGGGAGACTCCAATGAGCAGTTCTTC. As protein: CASSIRLAGDSNEQFF. The full variable domain, rest sourced from reference TRBV19 and TRBJ2-1, is DGGITQSPKYLFRKEGQNVTLSCEQNLNHDAMYWYRQDPGQGLRLIYYSQIVNDFQKGDIAEGYSVSREKKESFPLTVTSAQKNPTAFYLCASSIRLAGDSNEQFFGPGTRLTVL.

The rearrangement links TRBV7-8 to TRBJ1-5, with D hard to call. In germline, CDR1 is SGHVS, CDR2 FQNEAQ. CDR3 length: 15 residues. V was clipped by 0 bases and J by 6 bases, with 12 bases between them. The CDR3 sequence: CASSLAQVSSQPQHF. CDR3 coding DNA: TGTGCCAGCAGCTTAGCGCAGGTTTCGAGTCAGCCCCAGCATTTT. Full variable domain (remainder filled in from reference TRBV7-8 and TRBJ1-5): GAGVSQSPRYKVAKRGQDVALRCDPISGHVSLFWYQQALGQGPEFLTYFQNEAQLDKSGLPSDRFFAERPEGSVSTLKIQRTQQEDSAVYLCASSLAQVSSQPQHFGDGTRLSIL.

This chain connects TRBV5-1 to TRBJ2-1, with D possibly matching TRBD2 (9 bases). The ends were cut back, 2 bases at V and 6 bases at J, with 21 bases in the middle. Per the germline V gene, CDR1 is SGHRS and CDR2 is YFSETQ. This CDR3 contains 17 residues. The CDR3 nucleotides are TGCGCCAGCAGCTTCAACAGGGGGAATAGCGGGAGCAATGAGCAGTTCTTC. Translated: CASSFNRGNSGSNEQFF.

The chain uses TRBV5-6 and TRBJ1-1; D gene unclear. V lost 2 bases, J lost 5 bases, and 7 bases lay in between. The CDR3 covers 12 residues. The germline V gene encodes CDR1 SGHDT and CDR2 YYEEEE. Here the CDR3 DNA reads TGTGCCAGCAGCTTTAGTTTTACTGAAGCTTTCTTT. Translated, it gives CASSFSFTEAFF.

The chain carries TRBV20-1 and TRBJ1-2; D uncertain. The germline V gene has CDR1 DFQATT and CDR2 SNEGSKA (reference sequence). The CDR3 sequence is 11 residues long. V dropped 3 bases and J dropped 6 bases, with 8 bases sitting between them. The CDR3 sequence: CSASQNNGYTF. CDR3 in DNA: TGCAGTGCTAGTCAGAATAATGGCTACACCTTC.

V usage is TRBV27 and J usage is TRBJ1-4, with 7 nucleotides matching TRBD1. The ends lost 2 bases at V and 11 bases at J; junction bases unmatched: 8. The CDR3 spans 14 residues. The germline gives CDR1 MNHEY, CDR2 SMNVEV (reference sequence). The CDR3 reads CASSLGAQGDKLFF. The CDR3 bases are TGTGCCAGCAGTTTAGGCGCGCAGGGGGATAAACTGTTTTTT.

The genes are TRBV28 and TRBJ2-3; 10 bases are shared with TRBD1. Unmatched junction bases numbered 6, after V lost 4 bases and J lost 5 bases. Germline loops: CDR1 MDHEN, CDR2 SYDVKM. CDR3 length: 15 residues. The CDR3 loop is CASSSPGQGIDTQYF. The CDR3 DNA is TGTGCCAGCAGTTCTCCGGGACAGGGGATAGATACGCAGTATTTT.

This chain links TRBV6-2 or TRBV6-3 with TRBJ1-6, with a weak D call TRBD1 (6 bases). This CDR3 is built from 13 residues. V was cut by 2 bases and J by 8 bases, with 7 bases left in between. CDR1 is MNHEY, CDR2 SVGEGT, per germline. In nucleotides, the CDR3 is TGTGCCAGCAGTTACACAGGGCATTCACCCCTCCACTTT. Translating it yields CASSYTGHSPLHF.

In this sample, this clone turned up once. This chain uses TRBV30 with TRBJ2-7, with D perhaps TRBD1 (5 bases). Germline values: CDR1 GTSNPN, CDR2 SVGIG (reference sequence). CDR3 length: 12 amino acids. V lost 3 bases, J lost 3 bases, and 9 bases lay in between. The CDR3 is CAWSRASYEQYF. In nucleotides, the CDR3 is TGTGCCTGGAGCAGGGCTAGCTACGAGCAGTACTTC.

This chain links TRBV5-1 with TRBJ1-2; TRBD1 agrees at 9 bases. This CDR3 is built from 15 residues. The germline gives CDR1 SGHRS, CDR2 YFSETQ. After removal of 1 base from V and 2 bases from J, the junction contained 3 bases not matched to a gene. The CDR3 loop reads CASSLMGQGNYGYTF. As DNA, the CDR3 is TGCGCCAGCAGCTTGATGGGACAGGGAAACTATGGCTACACCTTC.

The chain carries TRBV7-9 and TRBJ1-1; D might be TRBD1 (5 bases). Between the trimmed V and J ends, which lost 5 bases and 2 bases, there was a span of 15 bases. Germline assignment: CDR1 SEHNR and CDR2 FQNEAQ (reference sequence). The CDR3 has 15 residues. The CDR3 sequence is CASSPGGVYNTEAFF. The CDR3 DNA sequence: TGTGCCAGCAGCCCAGGAGGGGTCTATAACACTGAAGCTTTCTTT.